One T cell receptor (beta chain) is described in this entry. The CDR3 has 15 residues. CDR1 and CDR2 from the germline V gene are MNHEY and SMNVEV (reference sequence). With 6 bases clipped from V and 4 bases from J, the junction kept 9 bases outside the gene matches. The PCR employed 60 Vbeta primers together with 13 Jbeta primers. Measured with immunoSEQ multiplex PCR; TCRdb has only the in-frame clones, and not every one. The sample records 150,000 to 200,000 clones, about 72% being singletons. This specimen comes from a study of cytomegalovirus exposure and HLA in healthy donors. This receptor was taken from a girl under 18 in good health and CMV-seronegative. The chain combines TRBV27 with TRBJ1-5, with 7 bases that match TRBD1. The material sequenced was PBMCs. The CDR3 reads CASRYSGTDNQPQHF. The CDR3 DNA reads as TGTGCCAGCAGATACTCCGGGACAGATAATCAGCCCCAGCATTTT.